Listed here are 10 T cell receptor beta chains from one sample, sequenced in a study of T-cell reconstitution after alpha-beta-depleted transplantation in children. Study results and caveats: Newly produced T cells mostly provided counts and TCRbeta diversity after one year, as hyperexpanded clones declined.

It was with unique molecular identifiers that the TCRbeta library was prepared. Each CDR3 protein is one row after TCRdb ran MiXCR on the PCR reads. This sample has around 270,000 distinct CDR3 sequences, with 6.5% to 9% found just once. The antigens these receptors bind are not known. This specimen was peripheral blood, taken 360 days after TCRalphabeta/CD19-depleted stem cell transplant. All receptors come from a female patient younger than 10 who had a stem cell transplant for Fanconi anemia, so the T cells may come from the graft donor.

This clonotype was found many times. The chain is built from TRBV27 and TRBJ2-7, with 8 positions matching TRBD1. From germline, CDR1 is MNHEY and CDR2 SMNVEV (reference sequence). V was clipped by 6 bases and J by 6 bases; unmatched bases: 10. The CDR3 has 14 amino acids. CDR3 sequence reads: CASRVDRVSCEQYF. The CDR3 DNA sequence: TGTGCCAGCAGAGTGGACAGGGTCTCTTGCGAGCAGTACTTC.

The genes are TRBV2 and TRBJ2-1, with a weak D call TRBD1 (5 bases). The CDR3 is made up of 13 amino acids. V lost 7 bases to trimming and J lost 5 bases, with 12 bases between them. CDR1 and CDR2 from the germline V gene are SNHLY and FYNNEI. The CDR3 is CASTRTLNNEQFF. DNA of the CDR3: TGTGCCAGCACCCGGACATTGAACAATGAGCAGTTCTTC.

V usage is TRBV7-6 and J usage is TRBJ2-7, with 7 bases fitting TRBD1. The V gene's germline CDR1 is SGHVS and CDR2 FNYEAQ. CDR3 length: 15 amino acids. Germline trimming cut 2 bases from V and 2 bases from J; bases unmatched to any gene: 6. The CDR3 here is CASSLFPGQAYEQYV. The CDR3 DNA reads TGTGCCAGCAGCTTATTTCCCGGACAGGCCTACGAGCAGTACGTC.

This clonotype was seen ten or more times. This chain joins TRBV29-1 and TRBJ2-7; 7 nucleotides line up with TRBD2. Germline V gene sequence: CDR1 SQVTM, CDR2 ANQGSEA. The CDR3 is 12 amino acids. With V trimmed by 5 bases and J by 3 bases, 4 bases remained unmatched. CDR3 bases: TGCAGCGTTTTAGGCGGGGGCTACGAGCAGTACTTC. Translated: CSVLGGGYEQYF.

This clonotype came up many times. V gene TRBV5-1 combines with J gene TRBJ2-1; 8 bases are a match to TRBD1. Germline loops: CDR1 SGHRS, CDR2 YFSETQ. J was trimmed by 7 bases and V by 1 base; bases with no gene match: 7. The CDR3 extends over 15 amino acids. CDR3 DNA sequence: TGCGCCAGCAGCTTGAGGCAGGGGGCGCTTAATGAGCAGTTCTTC. Amino acid sequence: CASSLRQGALNEQFF. The variable domain in full, with the rest retrieved from reference TRBV5-1 and TRBJ2-1, is KAGVTQTPRYLIKTRGQQVTLSCSPISGHRSVSWYQQTPGQGLQFLFEYFSETQRNKGNFPGRFSGRQFSNSRSEMNVSTLELGDSALYLCASSLRQGALNEQFFGPGTRLTVL.

The rearrangement uses TRBV5-1 and TRBJ2-1; D is undetermined. The V end lost 1 base, the J end lost 9 bases, and 8 bases lay between the germline ends. Germline V lookup: CDR1 SGHRS, CDR2 YFSETQ. This CDR3 region has 12 residues. In DNA, the CDR3 is TGCGCCAGCAGCTTGACTTGGGGTGAGCAGTTCTTC. Translation gives CASSLTWGEQFF.

This clonotype was counted between two and nine times. The V and J genes are TRBV11-1 and TRBJ2-5; TRBD2 matches at 8 bases. Germline V lookup: CDR1 SGHAT, CDR2 FQDESV (reference sequence). The trim removed 5 bases at V and 2 bases at J, leaving 22 bases unmatched. The CDR3 length is 20 residues. The CDR3 is CASSPFLRSGGVGRQETQYF. The CDR3 DNA follows: TGTGCCAGCAGCCCTTTCTTGAGGAGCGGGGGTGTGGGTCGTCAAGAGACCCAGTACTTC.

This clonotype was counted many times. The chain has TRBV27 and TRBJ1-1; 9 nucleotides line up with TRBD1. V lost 5 bases to trimming and J lost 7 bases; unmatched junction nucleotides: 17. CDR1 and CDR2 (germline): MNHEY, SMNVEV (reference sequence). The CDR3 has 17 residues. The CDR3 protein is CASSPRTGGLSQVEAFF. The CDR3 DNA is TGTGCCAGCAGTCCTCGTACAGGGGGCCTCTCACAGGTTGAAGCTTTCTTT.

The J gene is TRBJ1-1, the V gene TRBV5-5, with 7 bases identical to TRBD1. This CDR3 is built from 15 residues. Germline loops: CDR1 SGHKS, CDR2 YYEKEE (reference sequence). V lost 2 bases, J lost 3 bases, and 7 bases stayed unmatched. CDR3 DNA sequence: TGTGCCAGCAGCTTCCCAGGGGGGGGATACACTGAAGCTTTCTTT. Protein sequence: CASSFPGGGYTEAFF.

This chain uses TRBV19 with TRBJ2-1; D is uncertain. Germline values: CDR1 LNHDA, CDR2 SQIVND (reference sequence). The CDR3 contains 14 residues. The ends were cut back, 7 bases at V and 4 bases at J, with 14 bases in the middle. This CDR3 reads CASTLGSSYNEQFF. CDR3 sequence (DNA): TGTGCCAGTACCCTCGGCTCAAGTTACAATGAGCAGTTCTTC.